The present T cell receptor (beta chain) was sequenced within a study of identical twins. Germline-derived CDR1 and CDR2 are DFQATT and SNEGSKA (reference sequence). Trimming cost V 5 bases and J 2 bases; bases outside gene matches: 5. This CDR3 comprises 13 residues. Template switching (which added a universal primer site) was used, and cDNA carried unique molecular identifiers. TCRdb reprocessed the 5' RACE reads via MiXCR and lists one record per CDR3 protein. The table records roughly 480,000 distinct CDR3 sequences, 24% of them present only once. A few counts support this clonotype. This same sample was also part of a study on T cells expressing NK-cell markers. This second study says: Of eight sequenced donors, seven were HCMV-seropositive and one HCMV-seronegative. Several donors likewise had their CD3+CD56-NKG2C+ fraction led by these clonotypes.

J is TRBJ2-5 and V is TRBV20-1; 7 bases align to TRBD2. The source of this sequence is a woman younger than 30 in good health. What was sequenced was CD4+ T cells sorted from blood. The CDR3 loop is CSAPSGGQETQYF. The CDR3 DNA reads TGCAGTGCTCCTAGCGGAGGGCAAGAGACCCAGTACTTC.